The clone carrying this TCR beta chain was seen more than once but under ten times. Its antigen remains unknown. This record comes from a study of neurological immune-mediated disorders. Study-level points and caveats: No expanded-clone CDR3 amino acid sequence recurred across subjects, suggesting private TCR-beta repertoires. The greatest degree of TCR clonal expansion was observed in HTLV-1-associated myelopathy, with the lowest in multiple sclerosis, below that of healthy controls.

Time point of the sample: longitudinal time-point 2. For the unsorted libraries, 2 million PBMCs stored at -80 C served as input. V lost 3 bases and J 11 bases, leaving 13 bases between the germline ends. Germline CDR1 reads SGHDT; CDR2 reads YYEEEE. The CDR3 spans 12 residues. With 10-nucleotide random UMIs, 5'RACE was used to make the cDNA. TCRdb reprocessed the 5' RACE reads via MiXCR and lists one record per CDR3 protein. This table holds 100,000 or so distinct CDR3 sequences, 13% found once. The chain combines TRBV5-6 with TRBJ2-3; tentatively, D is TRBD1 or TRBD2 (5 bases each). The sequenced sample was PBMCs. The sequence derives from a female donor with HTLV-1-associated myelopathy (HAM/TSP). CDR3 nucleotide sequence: TGTGCCAGCAGCTCACCGGGACGCTTGCAGTATTTT. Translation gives CASSSPGRLQYF. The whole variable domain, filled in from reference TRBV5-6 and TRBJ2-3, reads DAGVTQSPTHLIKTRGQQVTLRCSPKSGHDTVSWYQQALGQGPQFIFQYYEEEERQRGNFPDRFSGHQFPNYSSELNVNALLLGDSALYLCASSSPGRLQYFGPGTRLTVL.